The clone carrying this T cell receptor beta chain came up a few times. Germline V gives CDR1 MDHEN, CDR2 SYDVKM. This CDR3 contains 13 residues. The V gene lost 4 bases and the J gene lost 2 bases, with 9 bases spanning the gap. This sample was included in a study of blood T cell repertoires in COVID-19. Study context: Samples representing acute and convalescent COVID-19 were sourced from the United States, Italy and Spain. T cells, B-cell-depleted T cells, or PBMCs provided the cDNA or gDNA that served as material.

As handled by the study authors: Nucleated cell counts were estimated from reference gene primer amplification. Libraries were prepared by immunoSEQ multiplex PCR; TCRdb keeps only in-frame clonotypes and omits some of them. V, J and clone size derive from that table, while D and trimming were established from the DNA sequence. Seen here are some 130,000 clones, approximately 90% observed once, and the top ten hold 10%. The rearrangement uses TRBV28 and TRBJ2-7; D unresolved. The receptor's source is a man in his forties or fifties with acute or convalescent COVID-19. Input material: peripheral blood. The CDR3: CASSSTLPYEQYF. CDR3 nucleotides: TGTGCCAGCAGTTCGACATTACCCTACGAGCAGTACTTC.